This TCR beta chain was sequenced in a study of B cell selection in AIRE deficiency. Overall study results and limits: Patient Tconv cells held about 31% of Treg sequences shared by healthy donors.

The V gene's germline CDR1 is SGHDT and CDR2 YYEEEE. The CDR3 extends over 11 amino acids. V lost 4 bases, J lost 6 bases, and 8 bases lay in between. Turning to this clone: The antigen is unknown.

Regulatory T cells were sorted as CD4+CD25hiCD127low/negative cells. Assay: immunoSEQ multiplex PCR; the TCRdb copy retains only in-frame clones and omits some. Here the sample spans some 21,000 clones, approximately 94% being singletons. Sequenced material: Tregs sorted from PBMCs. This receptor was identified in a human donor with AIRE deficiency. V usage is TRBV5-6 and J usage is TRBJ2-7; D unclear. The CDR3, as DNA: TGTGCCAGCAGCCGCGGTGTCGAGCAGTACTTC. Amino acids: CASSRGVEQYF.